This T cell receptor beta chain was identified in a study of tumor-infiltrating lymphocytes in oesophageal squamous cell carcinoma. TCRdb analysed the PCR reads with MiXCR anew, one entry per CDR3 protein. The profile covers over 20,000 distinct CDR3 sequences, with under 40% appearing a single time and about 40% taken by the ten largest. In germline, CDR1 is GTSNPN, CDR2 SVGIG (reference sequence). The CDR3 contains 15 residues. This sequence joins TRBV30 and TRBJ2-1, with 9 bases fitting TRBD1. The DNA end is a closer match to TRBJ2-5, so the J assignment may be wrong. What was sequenced was esophageal tumor tissue. The receptor was isolated from a male donor with esophageal squamous cell carcinoma. The CDR3 sequence is CAWRRTGVGGETQYF. The CDR3 DNA reads TGTGCCTGGAGAAGGACAGGGGTTGGGGGAGAGACCCAGTACTTC.